The 20 T cell receptor beta chains given below trace back to one sample, sequenced in a study of T cell responses to AZD1222 COVID-19 vaccine. Measured with immunoSEQ multiplex PCR; TCRdb has only the in-frame clones, and not every one. In the table there are about 110,000 clones, about 90% of which are singletons. This specimen consisted of peripheral blood, obtained 28 days after the second AZD1222 dose. The receptors come from an adult who received the AZD1222 COVID-19 vaccine.

This chain links TRBV18 with TRBJ2-5; no clear D. The ends were cut back, 3 bases at V and 2 bases at J, with 10 bases in the middle. CDR3 size: 14 residues. CDR1 and CDR2 from the germline V gene are KGHSH and LQKENI. Here the CDR3 DNA reads TGTGCCAGCTCACCGGGAAACCGTCAAGAGACCCAGTACTTC. Translated, it gives CASSPGNRQETQYF.

The V call is TRBV19, the J call TRBJ1-5, with unresolved D. CDR1 is LNHDA and CDR2 is SQIVND in the germline V gene (reference sequence). The CDR3 extends over 12 amino acids. Trimming pared 3 bases from V and 7 bases from J, leaving 7 bases between. In DNA, the CDR3 is TGTGCCAGTAGTATCCATGAACAGCCCCAGCATTTT. Translating it yields CASSIHEQPQHF.

This chain joins TRBV7-2 and TRBJ2-7; 13 positions agree with TRBD2. The germline CDR1 and CDR2 sequences are SGHTA and FQGNSA. The ends lost 5 bases at V and 5 bases at J; junction bases unmatched: 15. CDR3 length: 18 amino acids. CDR3 amino acids: CASSTRLAGGPRRNEQYF. As DNA, the CDR3 is TGTGCCAGCAGCACCCGACTAGCGGGGGGCCCGAGGCGGAACGAGCAGTACTTC.

The chain recombines TRBV7-2 with TRBJ1-2; 8 positions agree with TRBD1. J was trimmed by 4 bases and V by 4 bases; bases with no gene match: 8. The CDR3 covers 15 residues. CDR1 is SGHTA, CDR2 FQGNSA, per germline. The CDR3 DNA reads as TGTGCCAGCAGCTCTAGCCCCGGGACAGGCTATGGCTACACCTTC. Protein: CASSSSPGTGYGYTF.

This chain links TRBV27 with TRBJ1-1; tentative D call: TRBD1 (5 bases). The V and J ends lost 0 bases and 1 base respectively, with 9 bases between them. The CDR3 sequence is 15 residues long. Germline CDR1 MNHEY, CDR2 SMNVEV (reference sequence). The CDR3 DNA reads TGTGCCAGCAGTTTATCCGCAGGGTGGAACACTGAAGCTTTCTTT. Amino acids: CASSLSAGWNTEAFF.

This clone was picked up a small number of times. In nucleotides, the CDR3 is TGTGCCAGCTCACCCCGAGGGGGCAGAGACAATCAGCCCCAGCATTTT. It encodes CASSPRGGRDNQPQHF. The chain links TRBV18 to TRBJ1-5; 7 bases fit TRBD1. This CDR3 spans 16 amino acids. CDR1 is KGHSH, CDR2 LQKENI, per germline. Losses at the gene ends were 3 bases for V and 3 bases for J; bases not matched to a gene: 8.

The chain employs TRBV6-2 or TRBV6-3 and TRBJ2-7; a possible D gene is TRBD1 (7 bases). The V gene lost 1 base and the J gene lost 5 bases, with 15 bases spanning the gap. The CDR3 consists of 15 residues. Germline lookup yields CDR1 MNHEY and CDR2 SVGEGT. CDR3 DNA sequence: TGTGCCAGCAGTTACTATCAGGGGGGAAAGGACGAGCAGTACTTC. Translation: CASSYYQGGKDEQYF.

The rearrangement links TRBV12-3 or TRBV12-4 to TRBJ2-2, with D unclear. Trimming removed 4 bases from V and 7 bases from J, with 7 bases in between. The CDR3 consists of 12 residues. The CDR3 coding sequence is TGTGCCAGCAGTTACGATATCGGGGAGCTGTTTTTT. It is translated as CASSYDIGELFF.

The chain couples TRBV14 to TRBJ2-7; no reliable D call. The CDR3 runs to 14 residues. V lost 1 base and J 5 bases, leaving 12 bases between the germline ends. Germline V gives CDR1 SGHDN, CDR2 FVKESK. The CDR3 loop is CASSQVVASHEQYF. CDR3 nucleotides: TGTGCCAGCAGCCAAGTGGTGGCCAGCCACGAGCAGTACTTC.

The chain employs TRBV2 and TRBJ1-2, with D possibly being TRBD1 (6 bases). Germline loops: CDR1 SNHLY, CDR2 FYNNEI. Trimming took 7 bases from V and 3 from J, leaving 15 bases between them. This CDR3 has 14 amino acids. In nucleotides, the CDR3 is TGTGCCAGCATAGTACAGGGATTTGACTATGGCTACACCTTC. It specifies CASIVQGFDYGYTF.

The chain recombines TRBV19 with TRBJ1-1; 9 bases line up with TRBD1. The CDR3 loop spans 13 amino acids. Trimming cost V 9 bases and J 4 bases; bases outside gene matches: 6. CDR1 is LNHDA and CDR2 is SQIVND in the germline V gene (reference sequence). This CDR3 reads CASRTGVSTEAFF. Here the CDR3 DNA reads TGTGCCAGCCGGACAGGGGTGAGCACTGAAGCTTTCTTT.

This clone has just one count. The rearrangement links TRBV10-3 to TRBJ1-6; no firm D call. This CDR3 comprises 13 residues. Trimming stripped 4 bases from V and 13 bases from J, with 14 bases between. The germline V gene has CDR1 ENHRY and CDR2 SYGVKD. The CDR3 bases are TGTGCCATCAGTGTCGAGTATGGACCCCCCCTCCACTTT. It specifies CAISVEYGPPLHF.

V is TRBV5-8 and J is TRBJ1-6, with a possible D match to TRBD1 (5 bases). Trimming took 0 bases from V and 7 from J, leaving 11 bases between them. CDR3 length equals 15 residues. Germline V lookup: CDR1 SGHTS, CDR2 YDEGEE. The CDR3 DNA follows: TGTGCCAGCAGCTTGGGCAGGGTCAGGAATTCACCCCTCCACTTT. Translating it yields CASSLGRVRNSPLHF.

This rearrangement joins TRBV11-2 to TRBJ2-3; 7 bases map to TRBD2. Germline-derived CDR1 and CDR2 are SGHAT and FQNNGV. V lost 5 bases and J lost 4; bases outside the gene matches: 18. The length of the CDR3 is 18 residues. The CDR3 loop reads CASSAQSTSSTSADTQYF. The CDR3 bases are TGTGCCAGCAGCGCCCAGTCGACTAGCAGTACGAGCGCAGATACGCAGTATTTT.

The chain combines TRBV6-2 or TRBV6-3 with TRBJ2-7; D not resolved. Germline V CDR1 and CDR2: MNHEY, SVGEGT. The CDR3 is 11 residues long. V lost 6 bases to trimming and J lost 9 bases, with 12 bases between them. As DNA, the CDR3 is TGTGCCAGCAGCCCCGGTGGGGTGCAGTACTTC. It codes for CASSPGGVQYF.

This clone came up once. The V and J genes are TRBV18 and TRBJ1-1, with D perhaps matching TRBD1 (6 bases). Germline V lookup: CDR1 KGHSH, CDR2 LQKENI. The germline V and J ends were trimmed by 6 bases and 9 bases, with 20 bases remaining between them. The CDR3 is made up of 14 amino acids. This chain's CDR3 is CASSPAGTIFQAFF. Here the CDR3 DNA reads TGTGCCAGCTCGCCCGCCGGGACAATTTTCCAAGCTTTCTTT.

The CDR3 region has the DNA TGTGCCAGCTCACCACCAACTGGACAGGGGACATACGAGCAGTACTTC. Translating it yields CASSPPTGQGTYEQYF. This chain uses TRBV18 with TRBJ2-7; 9 nucleotides match TRBD1. Per the germline V gene, CDR1 is KGHSH and CDR2 is LQKENI. V shed 0 bases, J shed 4 bases, and the junction held 7 bases outside the gene matches. This CDR3 is 16 amino acids long.

This clone was found once. DNA of the CDR3: TGTGCCATCAGTGGATCGCTGAACACTGAAGCTTTCTTT. It translates to CAISGSLNTEAFF. The chain has TRBV10-3 and TRBJ1-1, with D uncertain. The CDR3 contains 13 residues. V gave up 4 bases and J gave up 0 bases, with 6 bases separating them. The germline gives CDR1 ENHRY, CDR2 SYGVKD.

The genes are TRBV18 and TRBJ1-3; 7 nucleotides line up with TRBD1. CDR3 length: 16 residues. Trimming at V came to 6 bases and at J to 2 bases, leaving 10 bases not matched to a gene. Germline lookup yields CDR1 KGHSH and CDR2 LQKENI. CDR3 DNA sequence: TGTGCCAGCTCCCGCCGGGACAGTAAGGCTGGAAACACCATATATTTT. The encoded protein is CASSRRDSKAGNTIYF.

The V gene is TRBV5-1, the J gene TRBJ1-1; 9 positions agree with TRBD1. V lost 4 bases, J lost 0 bases, and 10 bases stayed unmatched. Germline V gene lookup returns CDR1 SGHRS and CDR2 YFSETQ. This CDR3 has 17 amino acids. The CDR3, as DNA: TGCGCCAGCAGCCCGCGACAGGGGGGACTCATGAACACTGAAGCTTTCTTT. Translation: CASSPRQGGLMNTEAFF.